The entry that follows covers one T cell receptor (beta chain) sequence. Its target is unknown. This CDR3 spans 12 amino acids. Germline values: CDR1 SGHVS, CDR2 FQNEAQ. V lost 7 bases to trimming and J lost 7 bases, with 13 bases between them. These data are taken from a study of PD-1 blockade in mismatch repair-deficient tumors. Findings of the study overall: Rapid post-treatment expansion, then contraction, generally preceding radiologic response, marked tumor-resident clones.

The data were produced by immunoSEQ multiplex PCR, yet TCRdb's version contains in-frame clones alone and is incomplete. This table has fewer than 45,000 clones, around 84% appearing once. PCR or immunohistochemistry showed mismatch repair deficiency in every enrolled patient. TCRs were sequenced from three patients responding to pembrolizumab. The TCR was taken from an adult with mismatch repair-deficient cancer. The chain recombines TRBV7-8 with TRBJ1-1, with D hard to call. The material sequenced was peripheral blood, taken approximately 1.5 years after starting pembrolizumab. The CDR3 here is CASKDTVGEAFF. The CDR3 DNA reads as TGTGCCAGCAAAGACACCGTAGGTGAAGCTTTCTTT.